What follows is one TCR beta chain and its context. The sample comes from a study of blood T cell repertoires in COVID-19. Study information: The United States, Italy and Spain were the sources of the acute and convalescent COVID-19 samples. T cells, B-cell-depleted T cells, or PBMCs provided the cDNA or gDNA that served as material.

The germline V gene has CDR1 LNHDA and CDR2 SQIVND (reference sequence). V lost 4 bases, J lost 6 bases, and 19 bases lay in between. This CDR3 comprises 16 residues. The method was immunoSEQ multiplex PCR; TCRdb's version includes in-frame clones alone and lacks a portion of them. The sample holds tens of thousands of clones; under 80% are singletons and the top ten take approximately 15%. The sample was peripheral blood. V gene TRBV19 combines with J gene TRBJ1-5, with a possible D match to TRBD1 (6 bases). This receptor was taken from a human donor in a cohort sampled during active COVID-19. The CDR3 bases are TGTGCCAGTAGTAATCCCCCAGGGGTACTGGGTCAGCCCCAGCATTTT. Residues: CASSNPPGVLGQPQHF.